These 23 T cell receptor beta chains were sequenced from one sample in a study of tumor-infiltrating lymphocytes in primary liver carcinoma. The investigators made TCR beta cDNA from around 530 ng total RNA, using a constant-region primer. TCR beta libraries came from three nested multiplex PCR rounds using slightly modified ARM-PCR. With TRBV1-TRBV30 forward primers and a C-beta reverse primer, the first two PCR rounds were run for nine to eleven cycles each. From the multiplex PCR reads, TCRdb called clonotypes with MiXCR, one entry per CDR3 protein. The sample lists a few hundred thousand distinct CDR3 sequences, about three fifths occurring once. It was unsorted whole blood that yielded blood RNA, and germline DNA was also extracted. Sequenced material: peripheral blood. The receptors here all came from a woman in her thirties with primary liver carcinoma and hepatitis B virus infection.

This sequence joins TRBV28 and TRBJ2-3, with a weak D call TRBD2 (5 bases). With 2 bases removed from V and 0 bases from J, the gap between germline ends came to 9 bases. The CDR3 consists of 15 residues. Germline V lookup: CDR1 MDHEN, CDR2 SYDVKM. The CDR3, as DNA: TGTGCCAGCAGTTTAATCGGGATCAGCACAGATACGCAGTATTTT. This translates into CASSLIGISTDTQYF.

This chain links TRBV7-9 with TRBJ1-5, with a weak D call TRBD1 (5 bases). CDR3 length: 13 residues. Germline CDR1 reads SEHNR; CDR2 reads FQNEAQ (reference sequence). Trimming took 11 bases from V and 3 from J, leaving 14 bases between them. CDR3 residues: CAVGRGDNQPQHF. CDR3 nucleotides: TGTGCCGTAGGACGGGGCGACAATCAGCCCCAGCATTTT.

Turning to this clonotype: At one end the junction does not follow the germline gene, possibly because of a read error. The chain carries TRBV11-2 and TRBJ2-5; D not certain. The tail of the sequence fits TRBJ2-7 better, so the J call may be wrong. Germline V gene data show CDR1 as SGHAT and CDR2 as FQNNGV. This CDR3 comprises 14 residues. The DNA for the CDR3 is TGCGCCAGCAGCTTAGGTGTCTTTACAAACGAGCAGTACTTC. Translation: CASSLGVFTNEQYF.

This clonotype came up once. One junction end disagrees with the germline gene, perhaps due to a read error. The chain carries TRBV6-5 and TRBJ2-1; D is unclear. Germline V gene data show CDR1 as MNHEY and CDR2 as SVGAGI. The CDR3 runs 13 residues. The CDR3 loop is CTSSRYSYNEQFF. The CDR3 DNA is TGTACCAGCAGCCGGTACTCCTACAATGAGCAGTTCTTC.

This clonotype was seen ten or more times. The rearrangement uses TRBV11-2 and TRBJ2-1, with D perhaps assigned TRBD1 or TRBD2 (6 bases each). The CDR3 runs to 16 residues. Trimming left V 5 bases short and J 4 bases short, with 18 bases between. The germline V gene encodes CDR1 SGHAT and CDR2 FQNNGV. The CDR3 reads CASSPKEGERYNEQFF. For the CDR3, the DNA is TGTGCCAGCAGCCCCAAGGAGGGGGAGAGGTACAATGAGCAGTTCTTC.

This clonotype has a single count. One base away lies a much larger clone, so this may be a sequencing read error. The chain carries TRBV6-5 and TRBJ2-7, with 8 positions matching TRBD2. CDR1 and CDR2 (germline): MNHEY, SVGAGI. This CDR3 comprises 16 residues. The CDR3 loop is CASGYAGSGSFNEQYF. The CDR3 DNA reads TGTGCCAGCGGTTACGCGGGGAGCGGGAGCTTCAACGAGCAGTACTTC.

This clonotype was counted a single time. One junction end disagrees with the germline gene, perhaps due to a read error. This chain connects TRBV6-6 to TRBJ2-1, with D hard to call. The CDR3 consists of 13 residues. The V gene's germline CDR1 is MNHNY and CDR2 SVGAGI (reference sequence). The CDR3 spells CTSSYTPYNEQFF. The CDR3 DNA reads TGTACCAGCAGTTACACCCCCTACAATGAGCAGTTCTTC.

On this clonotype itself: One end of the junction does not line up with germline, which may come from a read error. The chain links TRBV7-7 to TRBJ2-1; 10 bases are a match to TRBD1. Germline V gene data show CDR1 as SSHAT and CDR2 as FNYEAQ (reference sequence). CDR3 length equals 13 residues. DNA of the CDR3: TGTGCTAGCAGCGCGGGACAGGGGATGCGGCAGTTCTTC. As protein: CASSAGQGMRQFF.

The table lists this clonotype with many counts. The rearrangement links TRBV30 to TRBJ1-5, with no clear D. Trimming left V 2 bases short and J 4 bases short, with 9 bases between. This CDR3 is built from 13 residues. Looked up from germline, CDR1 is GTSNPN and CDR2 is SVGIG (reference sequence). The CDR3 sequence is CAWSHPGNQPQHF. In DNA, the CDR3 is TGTGCCTGGAGTCACCCGGGAAATCAGCCCCAGCATTTT.

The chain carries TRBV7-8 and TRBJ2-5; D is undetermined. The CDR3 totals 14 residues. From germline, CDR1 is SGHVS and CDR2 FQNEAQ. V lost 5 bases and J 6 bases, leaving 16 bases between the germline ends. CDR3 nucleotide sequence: TGTGCCAGCAGCCCCGTGGAGAAGAAGAAGACCCAGTACTTC. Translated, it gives CASSPVEKKKTQYF. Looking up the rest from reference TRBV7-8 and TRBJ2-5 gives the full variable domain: GAGVSQSPRYKVAKRGQDVALRCDPISGHVSLFWYQQALGQGPEFLTYFQNEAQLDKSGLPSDRFFAERPEGSVSTLKIQRTQQEDSAVYLCASSPVEKKKTQYFGPGTRLLVL.

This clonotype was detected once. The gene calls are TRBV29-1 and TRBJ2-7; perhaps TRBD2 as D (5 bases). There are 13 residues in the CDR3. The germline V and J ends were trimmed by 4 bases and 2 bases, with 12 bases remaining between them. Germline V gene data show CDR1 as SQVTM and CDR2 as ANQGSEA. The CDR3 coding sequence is TGCAGCGTTGTCGCACCGAGGGCCTACGAGCAGTACTTC. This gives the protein CSVVAPRAYEQYF.

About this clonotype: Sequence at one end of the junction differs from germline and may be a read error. CDR3 residues: CANSLGGNNEQFF. The CDR3, as DNA: TGTGCCAACAGCCTAGGAGGAAATAATGAGCAGTTCTTC. The J gene is TRBJ2-1, the V gene TRBV11-3; tentative D call: TRBD2 (5 bases). The CDR3 extends over 13 amino acids. Germline CDR1 reads SGHNT; CDR2 reads YENEEA.

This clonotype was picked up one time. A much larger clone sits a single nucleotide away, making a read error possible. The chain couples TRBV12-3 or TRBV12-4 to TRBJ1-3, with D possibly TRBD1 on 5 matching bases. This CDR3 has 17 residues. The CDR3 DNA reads TGTGTCAGCAGTTTCGTCCCGGGACCTAGCTCTGGAAACACCATATATTTT. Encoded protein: CVSSFVPGPSSGNTIYF.

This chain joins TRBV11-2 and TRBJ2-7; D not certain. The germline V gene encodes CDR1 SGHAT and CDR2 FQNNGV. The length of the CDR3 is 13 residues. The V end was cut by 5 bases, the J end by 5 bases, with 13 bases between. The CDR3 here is CASSQDREHEQYF. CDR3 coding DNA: TGTGCCAGCAGCCAGGATAGGGAACACGAGCAGTACTTC.

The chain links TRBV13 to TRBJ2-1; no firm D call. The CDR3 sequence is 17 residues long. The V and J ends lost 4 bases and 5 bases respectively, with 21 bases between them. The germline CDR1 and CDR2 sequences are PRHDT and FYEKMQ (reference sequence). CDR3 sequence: CASSWGGETAFDNEQFF. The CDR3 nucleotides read TGTGCCAGCAGCTGGGGTGGCGAGACCGCATTTGACAATGAGCAGTTCTTC.

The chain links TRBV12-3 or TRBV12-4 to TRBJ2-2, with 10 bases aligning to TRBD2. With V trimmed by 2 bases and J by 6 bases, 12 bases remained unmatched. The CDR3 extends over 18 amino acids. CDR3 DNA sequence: TGTGCCAGCAGTTTAACCGGACCTAGCGGGAGTTTAGCCGGGGAGCTGTTTTTT. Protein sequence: CASSLTGPSGSLAGELFF.

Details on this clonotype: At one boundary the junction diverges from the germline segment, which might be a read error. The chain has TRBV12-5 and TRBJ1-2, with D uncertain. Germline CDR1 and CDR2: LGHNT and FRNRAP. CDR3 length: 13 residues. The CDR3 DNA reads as TGTGCTAGTGGTTTGGAGATAAACTGTGGCTACACCTTC. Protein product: CASGLEINCGYTF.

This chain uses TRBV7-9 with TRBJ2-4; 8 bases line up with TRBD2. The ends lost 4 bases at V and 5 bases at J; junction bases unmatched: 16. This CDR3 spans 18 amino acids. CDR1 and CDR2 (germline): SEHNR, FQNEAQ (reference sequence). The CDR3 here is CASSSIRPGTSRENIQYF. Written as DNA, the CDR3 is TGTGCCAGCAGCTCCATAAGACCCGGGACTAGTAGGGAAAACATTCAGTACTTC.

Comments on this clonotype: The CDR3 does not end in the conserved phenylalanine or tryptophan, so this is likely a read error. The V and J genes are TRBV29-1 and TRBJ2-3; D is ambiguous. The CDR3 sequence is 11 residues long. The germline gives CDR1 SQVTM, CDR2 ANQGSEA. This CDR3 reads CSAEWTDTQYL. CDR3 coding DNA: TGCAGTGCTGAGTGGACAGATACGCAGTATCTT.

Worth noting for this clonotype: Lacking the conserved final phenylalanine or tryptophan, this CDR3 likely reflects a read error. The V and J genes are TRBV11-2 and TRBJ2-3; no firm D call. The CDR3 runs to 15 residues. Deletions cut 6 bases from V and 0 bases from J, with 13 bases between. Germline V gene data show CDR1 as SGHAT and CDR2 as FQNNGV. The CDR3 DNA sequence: TGTGCCAGCAGTTTACTGAGTATTAGCACAGATACGCAGTATTTG. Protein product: CASSLLSISTDTQYL.

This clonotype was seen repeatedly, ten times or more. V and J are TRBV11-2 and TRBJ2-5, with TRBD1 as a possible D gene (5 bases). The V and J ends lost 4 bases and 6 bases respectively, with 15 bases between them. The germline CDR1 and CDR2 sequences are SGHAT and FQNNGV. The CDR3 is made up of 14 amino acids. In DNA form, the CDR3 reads TGTGCCAGCAGCTCGACCCGCGACAGCCAGACCCAGTACTTC. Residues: CASSSTRDSQTQYF.

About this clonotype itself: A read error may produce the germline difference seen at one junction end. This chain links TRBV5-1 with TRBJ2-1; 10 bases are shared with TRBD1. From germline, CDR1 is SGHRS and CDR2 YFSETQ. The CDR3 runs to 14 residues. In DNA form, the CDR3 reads TGCGCCAGCAGCCCGGACAGGGGGTCCAATGAGCTGTTCTTC. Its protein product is CASSPDRGSNELFF.

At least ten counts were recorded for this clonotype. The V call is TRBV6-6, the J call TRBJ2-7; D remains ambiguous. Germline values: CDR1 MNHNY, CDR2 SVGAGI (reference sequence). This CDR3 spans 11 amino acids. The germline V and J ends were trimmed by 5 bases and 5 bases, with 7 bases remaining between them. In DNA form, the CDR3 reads TGTGCCAGCAGTCCCCACAACGAGCAGTACTTC. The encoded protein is CASSPHNEQYF.